The present T cell receptor beta chain was sequenced within a study of follicular helper T cells after annual influenza vaccination (dated by TCRdb to about 2017). For context, the study as a whole: After each seasonal influenza vaccination, blood was collected on days 0, 7 and 28. To look at recall of cTfh clones, some subjects were tracked through successive annual vaccinations covering the 2013-2014, 2014-2015 and 2015-2016 seasons. One week after vaccination, a second recruited cohort of approximately twelve subjects (Table S1) displayed a similar ICOS+CD38+ cTfh response. Multi-year samples were obtained from about 6 subjects, with two vaccination seasons covered for a few subjects and three seasons covered for two subjects. The 2015 samples were processed right after collection, while the 2013-2014 samples were cryopreserved.

V gives up 5 bases and J gives up 4 bases, and the segment between their germline ends measures 11 bases. The CDR3 spans 13 residues, from the cysteine through the phenylalanine. CDR3 DNA is the only sequence kept; it has 39 bases, read in frame from the first base. The germline V gene gives CDR1 as SGHAT and CDR2 as FQNNGV. Libraries were built with the immunoSEQ multiplex PCR assay. Adaptive Biotechnologies handled the TCRB amplification, library preparation, sequencing and preliminary bioinformatics at Survey level resolution. The authors processed their data as follows. In R, clonality was calculated as 1 minus the normalized Shannon entropy, and the Gini index was computed using the R package ineq. The overlap score was defined as the summed counts of shared sequences divided by the total counts of all sequences in both compared samples. Significance of shared clonotypes was assessed by Fisher's exact test, with a theoretical repertoire of 10^7 TCRB sequences assumed. What TCRdb holds here is the immuneACCESS table cut down to in-frame rearrangements. Part of the clones is not present; checked against another copy, under half of the missing clones reflect an unresolved V gene, and the others are unexplained. V, J and clone size are taken as reported in that table, and D and trimming were inferred from the DNA itself. This sample comprises nearly 11,000 clones, over 80% of them detected only once. Clones ranked in the top ten supply about 0.92% of the sample.

TCRB sequencing was used to follow sorted CD4 subsets from the blood of adults before and after they were given the seasonal inactivated influenza vaccine (Fluvarix). To be eligible, subjects had to live in the community and must not have received influenza vaccine in the previous 6 months. Exclusions included influenza vaccine contraindications, substance abuse, HIV/AIDS, active malignancy, immunomodulatory medication and active illness such as respiratory infection. Per time point, between 40 and 100 mL of blood was sampled. PBMC were isolated using Ficoll-Paque PLUS or SepMate separation. CXCR5- memory CD4 T cells were sorted as a comparison non-Tfh subset. Cell subsets were sorted from PBMC on a BD FACS Aria before DNA extraction. The paper's findings and limits, for the study overall: When influenza clone enrichment was assessed, the possibility that the much larger non-cTfh compartments were undersampled could not be excluded. Day 7 ICOS+CD38+ clones were most often found later in ICOS-CD38- cTfh, suggesting that subset may serve as a memory reservoir. ICOS+CD38+ cTfh clonality correlated with the frequency of that population, and its change correlated with the change in circulating plasmablast frequency. Productive TCRB sequences were recovered from only roughly 8.5-20% of analyzed cells, so rare clonotypes could not be sampled. With successive annual vaccinations, a recurrent oligoclonal ICOS+CD38+ cTfh response was recalled, and this response contained tetramer and AIM influenza-specific clonotypes.

This clone was seen only once. Its antigen is not yet known. Nothing much larger sits one base from this clone, and base qualities are not available. This chain joins TRBV11-2 to TRBJ1-2; the D gene is not confidently resolved. Sequencing used CXCR5- memory CD4+ T cells sorted from blood, obtained 6 weeks after influenza vaccination. This specimen's cell subset or site label, interpreted: CXCR5- memory CD4 T cells. The clonotype was recovered from an adult who received the influenza vaccine. This receptor carries the CDR3 CASSPEAAYGYTF. The nucleotides are TGTGCCAGCAGCCCAGAGGCAGCCTATGGCTACACCTTC.